Listed here are 6 T cell receptor beta chains from one sample, sequenced in a study of tumor-infiltrating lymphocytes in primary liver carcinoma. Researchers generated TCR beta cDNA from about 460 ng of total RNA, relying on a constant-region primer. Slightly modified ARM-PCR served as the procedure for the TCR beta libraries. These libraries came from three rounds of nested multiplex PCR. Both of the initial two PCR rounds ran for around 9 cycles and employed TRBV1-TRBV30 forward primers alongside a C-beta reverse primer. Each CDR3 protein is one row after TCRdb ran MiXCR on the multiplex PCR reads. The sample shows roughly 30,000 distinct CDR3 sequences, around 78% of them seen only once. Total RNA and DNA came together from around 18-30 mg of bulk tissue without cell sorting. Source material: liver tumor tissue from sampling region 5. Subset reported: tumor region T5, tumor centre. The receptors stem from a man between 40 and 49 years old with primary liver carcinoma and hepatitis B virus infection.

The rearrangement joins TRBV11-3 to TRBJ1-4; perhaps TRBD1 as D (6 bases). Germline V CDR1 and CDR2: SGHNT, YENEEA. This CDR3 region has 14 residues. Trimming took 5 bases from V and 6 from J, leaving 13 bases between them. CDR3 residues: CASSPGGDDEKLFF. The CDR3 DNA follows: TGTGCCAGCAGCCCGGGGGGCGACGATGAAAAACTGTTTTTT.

This chain connects TRBV11-2 to TRBJ2-1; 7 nucleotides match TRBD2. This CDR3 comprises 17 residues. After removal of 2 bases from V and 16 bases from J, the junction contained 23 bases not matched to a gene. The germline CDR1 and CDR2 sequences are SGHAT and FQNNGV. This CDR3 reads CASSLLPPGGAGGKRFF. The CDR3 nucleotides are TGTGCCAGCAGCTTACTTCCACCGGGGGGAGCCGGGGGTAAGCGCTTCTTC.

The chain links TRBV6-5 to TRBJ2-7, with 9 bases aligning to TRBD2. The CDR3 has 14 amino acids. Germline-derived CDR1 and CDR2 are MNHEY and SVGAGI. The CDR3 DNA follows: TGTGTCGGCAGTCCGCGGGAGGGCCTGTACGAGCAGTACTTC. Translated: CVGSPREGLYEQYF.

A remark on this clonotype: At one of its ends the junction is not consistent with the germline gene, which may arise from a read error. The gene calls are TRBV6-5 and TRBJ2-4, with D perhaps being TRBD1 or TRBD2 (7 bases each). CDR1 is MNHEY and CDR2 is SVGAGI in the germline V gene. The CDR3 loop spans 21 amino acids. The CDR3 DNA follows: TGTGCCAGCAGCATGACAGGGTCCCACGTAACGGGAGGTACAGCCAAAAACATTCAGTATTTC. This translates into CASSMTGSHVTGGTAKNIQYF.

This clonotype occurred many times. The chain is built from TRBV11-2 and TRBJ2-5; D might be TRBD2 (5 bases). V lost 1 base, J lost 3 bases, and 21 bases lay in between. The length of the CDR3 is 18 residues. The V gene's germline CDR1 is SGHAT and CDR2 FQNNGV. CDR3 bases: TGTGCCAGCAGCTTAGCGAGGCTAGCCCTGGGAAAAAAAGAGACCCAGTACTTC. This sequence encodes CASSLARLALGKKETQYF.

Regarding this clonotype: One junction end disagrees with the germline gene, perhaps due to a read error. The chain joins TRBV11-2 to TRBJ2-7; perhaps TRBD1 as D (5 bases). The CDR3 contains 13 residues. Germline V gives CDR1 SGHAT, CDR2 FQNNGV. CDR3 residues: CASSIGRVGELYF. CDR3 nucleotides: TGTGCCAGCAGCATAGGCAGGGTGGGCGAGCTGTATTTC.